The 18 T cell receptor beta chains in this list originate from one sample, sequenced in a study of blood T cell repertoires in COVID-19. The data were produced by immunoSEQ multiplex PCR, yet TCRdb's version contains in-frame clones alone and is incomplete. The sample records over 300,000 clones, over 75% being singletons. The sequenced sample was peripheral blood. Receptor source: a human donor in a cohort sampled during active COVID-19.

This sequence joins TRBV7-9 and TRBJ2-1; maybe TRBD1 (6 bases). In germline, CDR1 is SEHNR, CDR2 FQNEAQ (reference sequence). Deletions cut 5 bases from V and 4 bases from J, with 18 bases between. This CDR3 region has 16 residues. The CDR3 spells CASSRTGPEIYNEQFF. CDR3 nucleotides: TGTGCCAGCAGCCGTACAGGGCCAGAAATTTACAATGAGCAGTTCTTC.

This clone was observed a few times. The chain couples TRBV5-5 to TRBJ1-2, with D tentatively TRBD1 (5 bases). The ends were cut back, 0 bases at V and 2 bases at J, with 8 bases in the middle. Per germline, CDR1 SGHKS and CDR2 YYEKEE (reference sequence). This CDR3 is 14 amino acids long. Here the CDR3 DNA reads TGTGCCAGCAGCTTGGAAAGGGGCAACTATGGCTACACCTTC. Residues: CASSLERGNYGYTF.

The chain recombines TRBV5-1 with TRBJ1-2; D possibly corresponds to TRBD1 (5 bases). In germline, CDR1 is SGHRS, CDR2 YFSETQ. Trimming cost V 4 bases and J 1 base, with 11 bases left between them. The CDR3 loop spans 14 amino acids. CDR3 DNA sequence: TGCGCCAGCAGCCTACAGACAGTTAACTATGGCTACACCTTC. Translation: CASSLQTVNYGYTF.

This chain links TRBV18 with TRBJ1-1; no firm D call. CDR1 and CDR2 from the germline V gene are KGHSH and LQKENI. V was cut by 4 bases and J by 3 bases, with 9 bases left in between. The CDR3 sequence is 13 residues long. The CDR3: CASSRGRDTEAFF. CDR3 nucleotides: TGTGCCAGCTCACGCGGGCGGGACACTGAAGCTTTCTTT.

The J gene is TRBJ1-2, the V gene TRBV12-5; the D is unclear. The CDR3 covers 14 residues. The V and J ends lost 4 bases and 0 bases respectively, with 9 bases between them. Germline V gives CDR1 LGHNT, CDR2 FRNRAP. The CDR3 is CASGSSLANYGYTF. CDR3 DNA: TGTGCTAGTGGTTCTTCTCTAGCTAACTATGGCTACACCTTC.

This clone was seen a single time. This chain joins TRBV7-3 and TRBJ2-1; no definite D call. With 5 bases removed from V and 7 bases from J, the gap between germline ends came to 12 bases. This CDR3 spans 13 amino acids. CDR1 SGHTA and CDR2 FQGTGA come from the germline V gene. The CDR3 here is CASSLFPGNEQFF. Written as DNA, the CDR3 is TGTGCCAGCAGCCTATTTCCCGGGAATGAGCAGTTCTTC.

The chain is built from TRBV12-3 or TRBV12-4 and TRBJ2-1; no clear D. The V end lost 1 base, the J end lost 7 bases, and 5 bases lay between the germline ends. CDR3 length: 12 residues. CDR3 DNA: TGTGCCAGCAGTTTAGACAGAAATGAGCAGTTCTTC. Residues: CASSLDRNEQFF.

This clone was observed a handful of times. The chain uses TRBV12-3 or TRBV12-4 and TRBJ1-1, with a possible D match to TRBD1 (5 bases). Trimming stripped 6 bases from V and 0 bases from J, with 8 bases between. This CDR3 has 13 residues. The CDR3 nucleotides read TGTGCCAGCAGGGACAACATGAACACTGAAGCTTTCTTT. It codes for CASRDNMNTEAFF.

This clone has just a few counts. CDR3 loop: CASSFPGQPEKLFF. CDR3 coding DNA: TGCGCCAGCAGCTTTCCGGGACAGCCTGAAAAACTGTTTTTT. The rearrangement links TRBV5-1 to TRBJ1-4; 7 bases fit TRBD1. Trimming cost V 2 bases and J 7 bases; bases outside gene matches: 5. The CDR3 covers 14 residues. Germline V lookup: CDR1 SGHRS, CDR2 YFSETQ.

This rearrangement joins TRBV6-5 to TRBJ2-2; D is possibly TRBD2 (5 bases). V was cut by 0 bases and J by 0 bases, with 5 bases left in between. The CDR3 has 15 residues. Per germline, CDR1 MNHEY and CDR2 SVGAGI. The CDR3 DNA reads TGTGCCAGCAGTTACTCAGCGGCGAACACCGGGGAGCTGTTTTTT. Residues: CASSYSAANTGELFF.

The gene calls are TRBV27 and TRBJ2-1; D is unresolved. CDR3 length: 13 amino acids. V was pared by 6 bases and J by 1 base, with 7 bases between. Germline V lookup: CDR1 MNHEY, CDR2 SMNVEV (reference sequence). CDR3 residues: CASSLQSYNEQFF. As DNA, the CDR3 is TGTGCCAGCAGCCTTCAGTCCTACAATGAGCAGTTCTTC.

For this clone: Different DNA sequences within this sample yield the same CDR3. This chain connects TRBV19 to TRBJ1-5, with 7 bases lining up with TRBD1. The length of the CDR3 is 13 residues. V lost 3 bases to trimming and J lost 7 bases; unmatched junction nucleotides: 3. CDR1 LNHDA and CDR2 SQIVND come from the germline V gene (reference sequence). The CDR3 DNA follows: TGTGCCAGTAGTATCCAGGGGGGACAGCCCCAGCATTTT. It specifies CASSIQGGQPQHF.

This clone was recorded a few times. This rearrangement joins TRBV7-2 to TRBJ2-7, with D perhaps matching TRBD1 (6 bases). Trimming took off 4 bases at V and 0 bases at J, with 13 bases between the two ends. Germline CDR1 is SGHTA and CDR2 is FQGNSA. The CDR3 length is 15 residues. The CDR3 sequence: CASSSIDRLSYEQYF. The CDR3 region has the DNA TGTGCCAGCAGCTCGATCGACAGGCTCTCCTACGAGCAGTACTTC.

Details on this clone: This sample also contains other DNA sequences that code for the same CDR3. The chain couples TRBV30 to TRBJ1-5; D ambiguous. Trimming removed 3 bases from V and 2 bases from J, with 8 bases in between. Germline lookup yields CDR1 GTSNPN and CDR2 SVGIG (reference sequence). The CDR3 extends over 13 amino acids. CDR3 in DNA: TGTGCCTGGAGCAGCGGACGCAATCAGCCCCAGCATTTT. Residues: CAWSSGRNQPQHF.

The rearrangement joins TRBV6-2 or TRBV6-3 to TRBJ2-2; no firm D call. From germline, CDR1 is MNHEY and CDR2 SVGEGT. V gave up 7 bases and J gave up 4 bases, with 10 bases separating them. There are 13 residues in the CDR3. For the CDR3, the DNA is TGTGCCAGCACCCCACAAAGCACCGGGGAGCTGTTTTTT. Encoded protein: CASTPQSTGELFF.

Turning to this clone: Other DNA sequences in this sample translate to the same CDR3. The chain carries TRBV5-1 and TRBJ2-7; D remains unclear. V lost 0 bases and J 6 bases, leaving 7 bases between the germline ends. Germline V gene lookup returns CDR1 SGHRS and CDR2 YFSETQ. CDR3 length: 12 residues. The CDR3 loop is CASSLAGSEQYF. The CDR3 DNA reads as TGCGCCAGCAGCTTGGCAGGTAGCGAGCAGTACTTC.

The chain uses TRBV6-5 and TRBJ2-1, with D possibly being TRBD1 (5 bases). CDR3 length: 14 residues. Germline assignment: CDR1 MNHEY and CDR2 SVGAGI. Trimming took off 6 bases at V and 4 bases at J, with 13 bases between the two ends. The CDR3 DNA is TGTGCCAGCAGCCCCAACCGACAGTACAATGAGCAGTTCTTC. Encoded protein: CASSPNRQYNEQFF.

CDR3 residues: CASSLSGGTDTQYF. DNA for the CDR3: TGCGCCAGCAGCTTGAGCGGGGGTACAGATACGCAGTATTTT. The V and J genes are TRBV5-1 and TRBJ2-3, with 8 bases fitting TRBD2. The CDR3 extends over 14 amino acids. From germline, CDR1 is SGHRS and CDR2 YFSETQ. V was pared by 1 base and J by 3 bases, with 1 base of the junction left unmatched.